Listed here is a single T cell receptor (beta chain). The repertoire was sequenced with immunoSEQ multiplex PCR; TCRdb's copy has only in-frame clones and lacks some. Counted here are 79,000 or so clones, 70% to 90% occurring once; the ten biggest clones make up approximately 11%. This sample is part of a study of blood T cell repertoires in COVID-19. Study at large: Samples of COVID-19 (acute and convalescent) were obtained from the United States, Italy and Spain. Sources were T cells, B-cell-depleted T cells, or PBMCs; the material itself was cDNA or gDNA.

The CDR3 length is 13 residues. With V trimmed by 6 bases and J by 2 bases, 4 bases remained unmatched. Followed over time, Seattle patients had been enrolled while infection was active. This rearrangement joins TRBV12-3 or TRBV12-4 to TRBJ2-7; 7 nucleotides agree with TRBD1. This TCR was sampled from a man aged 55 to 70 with COVID-19, enrolled during active disease. Sequencing was performed on peripheral blood. For the CDR3, the DNA is TGTGCCAGCAGGCGGACAGGTACCTACGAGCAGTACTTC. It specifies CASRRTGTYEQYF.